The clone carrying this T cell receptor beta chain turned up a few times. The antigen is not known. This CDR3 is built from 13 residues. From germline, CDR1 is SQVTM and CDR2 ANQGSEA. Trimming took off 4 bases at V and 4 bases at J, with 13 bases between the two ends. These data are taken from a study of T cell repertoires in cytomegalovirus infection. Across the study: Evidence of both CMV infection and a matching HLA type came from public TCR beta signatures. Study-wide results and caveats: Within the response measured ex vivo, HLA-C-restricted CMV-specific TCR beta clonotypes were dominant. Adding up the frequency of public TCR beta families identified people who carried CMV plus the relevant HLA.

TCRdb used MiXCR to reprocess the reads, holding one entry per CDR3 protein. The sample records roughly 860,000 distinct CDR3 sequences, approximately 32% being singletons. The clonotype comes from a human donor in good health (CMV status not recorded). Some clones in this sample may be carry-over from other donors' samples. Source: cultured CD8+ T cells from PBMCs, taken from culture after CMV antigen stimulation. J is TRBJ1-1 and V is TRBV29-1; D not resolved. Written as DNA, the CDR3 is TGCAGCGTTGCCTGGGTTAAGGGCACTGAAGCTTTCTTT. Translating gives CSVAWVKGTEAFF.